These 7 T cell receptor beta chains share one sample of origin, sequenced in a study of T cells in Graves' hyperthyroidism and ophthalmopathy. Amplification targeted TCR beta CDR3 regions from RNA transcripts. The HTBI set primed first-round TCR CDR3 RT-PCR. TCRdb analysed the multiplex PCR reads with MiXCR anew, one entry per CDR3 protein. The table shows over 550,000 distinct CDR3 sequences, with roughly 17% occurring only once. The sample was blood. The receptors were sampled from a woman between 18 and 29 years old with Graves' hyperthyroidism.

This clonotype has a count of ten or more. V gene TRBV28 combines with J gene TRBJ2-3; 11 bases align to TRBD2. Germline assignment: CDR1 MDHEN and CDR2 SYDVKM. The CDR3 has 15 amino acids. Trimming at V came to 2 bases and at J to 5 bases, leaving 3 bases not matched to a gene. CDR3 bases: TGTGCCAGCAGTTTACCCGGACTAGCGGGAGATACGCAGTATTTT. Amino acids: CASSLPGLAGDTQYF.

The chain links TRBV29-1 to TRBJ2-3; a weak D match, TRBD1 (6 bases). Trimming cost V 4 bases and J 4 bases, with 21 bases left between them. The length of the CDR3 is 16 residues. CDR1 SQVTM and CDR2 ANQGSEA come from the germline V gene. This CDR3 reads CSVGGQGHQEADTQYF. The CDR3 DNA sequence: TGCAGCGTTGGAGGCCAGGGGCACCAAGAGGCAGATACGCAGTATTTT.

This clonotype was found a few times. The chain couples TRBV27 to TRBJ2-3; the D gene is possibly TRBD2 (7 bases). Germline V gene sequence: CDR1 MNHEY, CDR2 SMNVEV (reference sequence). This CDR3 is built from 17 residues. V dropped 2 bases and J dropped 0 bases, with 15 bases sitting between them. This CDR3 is CASSLTPGGSSTDTQYF. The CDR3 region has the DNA TGTGCCAGCAGTTTAACACCGGGGGGCTCTAGCACAGATACGCAGTATTTT.

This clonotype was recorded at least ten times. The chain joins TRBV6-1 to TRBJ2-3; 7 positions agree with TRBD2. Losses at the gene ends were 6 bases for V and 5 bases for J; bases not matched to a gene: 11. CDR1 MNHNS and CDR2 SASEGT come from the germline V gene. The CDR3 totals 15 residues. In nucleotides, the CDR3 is TGTGCCAGCAGGGATTTTGGGGGGAGGGGAGATACGCAGTATTTT. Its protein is CASRDFGGRGDTQYF.

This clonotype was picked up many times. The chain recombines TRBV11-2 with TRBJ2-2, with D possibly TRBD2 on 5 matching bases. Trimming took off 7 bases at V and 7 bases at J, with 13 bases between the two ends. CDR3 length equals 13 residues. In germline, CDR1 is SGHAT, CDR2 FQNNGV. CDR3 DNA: TGTGCCAGCATCCGGACTGTGGTCGGGGAGCTGTTTTTT. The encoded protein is CASIRTVVGELFF.

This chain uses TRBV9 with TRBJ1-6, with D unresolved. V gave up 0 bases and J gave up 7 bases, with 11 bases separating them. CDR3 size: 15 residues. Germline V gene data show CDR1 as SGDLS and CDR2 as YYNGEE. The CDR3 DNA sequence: TGTGCCAGCAGCGTAGCGGGTGTAACGAATTCACCCCTCCACTTT. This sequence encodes CASSVAGVTNSPLHF.

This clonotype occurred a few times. CDR3 sequence: CSARDAGIYGYTF. As DNA, the CDR3 is TGCAGTGCTAGAGATGCGGGGATCTATGGCTACACCTTC. The chain employs TRBV20-1 and TRBJ1-2; D unclear. The germline gives CDR1 DFQATT, CDR2 SNEGSKA (reference sequence). This CDR3 is built from 13 residues. V lost 0 bases to trimming and J lost 4 bases, with 9 bases between them.